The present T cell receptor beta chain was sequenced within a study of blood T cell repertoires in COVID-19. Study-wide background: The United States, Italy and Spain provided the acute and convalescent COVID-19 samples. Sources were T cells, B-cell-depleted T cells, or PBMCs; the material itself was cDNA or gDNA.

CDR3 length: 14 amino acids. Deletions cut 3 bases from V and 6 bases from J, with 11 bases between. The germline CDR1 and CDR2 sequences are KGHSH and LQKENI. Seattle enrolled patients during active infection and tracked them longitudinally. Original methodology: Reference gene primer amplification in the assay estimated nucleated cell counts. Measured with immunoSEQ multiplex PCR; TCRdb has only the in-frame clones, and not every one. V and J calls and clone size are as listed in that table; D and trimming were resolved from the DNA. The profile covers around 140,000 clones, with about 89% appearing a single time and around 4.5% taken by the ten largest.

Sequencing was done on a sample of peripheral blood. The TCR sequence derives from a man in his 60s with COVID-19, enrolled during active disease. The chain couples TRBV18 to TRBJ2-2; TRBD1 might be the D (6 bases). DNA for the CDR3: TGTGCCAGCTCACCGGCCAGGGGCGCCGGGGAGCTGTTTTTT. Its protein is CASSPARGAGELFF.